This T cell receptor beta chain is drawn from a study of CD8+ T cells in alopecia areata. V dropped 4 bases and J dropped 3; count of bases not matched to a gene: 8. Germline lookup yields CDR1 SGHRS and CDR2 YFSETQ. The CDR3 has 15 amino acids. RNA extraction was followed by reverse transcription into cDNA, which acted as the sequencing template. Data came from immunoSEQ multiplex PCR; TCRdb stores just in-frame clones and leaves some out. The table includes more than 90,000 clones, 30% to 40% detected once. Lesional scalp punch biopsies and peripheral blood came from alopecia areata patients. This receptor was identified in a human donor with alopecia areata. This chain joins TRBV5-1 and TRBJ2-7; 9 nucleotides match TRBD1. Sequenced input: CD4+ T cells sorted from blood. This CDR3 is CASSRPRTGVYEQYF. The CDR3 nucleotides read TGCGCCAGCAGCCGCCCGAGGACAGGGGTCTACGAGCAGTACTTC.